The 4 T cell receptor beta chains reported below all come from one sample, sequenced in a study of T cells after yellow fever vaccination. TCRdb itself ran the 5' RACE reads through MiXCR, one entry per CDR3 protein. The sample holds fewer than 650,000 distinct CDR3 sequences, just over 20% seen once. The sequencing here drew on PBMCs, taken approximately 20 days after the first yellow fever vaccination. The receptors shown here come from a man aged 18 to 30 who received the YFV17D yellow fever vaccine.

This clonotype was detected a few times. The chain recombines TRBV18 with TRBJ2-2; weak D call: TRBD1 (6 bases). From germline, CDR1 is KGHSH and CDR2 LQKENI. The V end was cut by 2 bases, the J end by 5 bases, with 12 bases between. The CDR3 runs 15 residues. This CDR3 is CASSPRDIRTGELFF. The CDR3 DNA follows: TGTGCCAGCTCACCAAGGGACATCAGAACCGGGGAGCTGTTTTTT.

The rearrangement joins TRBV7-2 to TRBJ2-2, with D uncertain. Germline loops: CDR1 SGHTA, CDR2 FQGNSA. The CDR3 is 13 residues long. V was trimmed by 5 bases and J by 9 bases, leaving 13 bases between them. The CDR3 spells CASSPYSGRELFF. The CDR3 DNA sequence: TGTGCCAGCAGCCCCTACTCCGGGCGGGAGCTGTTTTTT.

The table lists this clonotype with a count of one. The rearrangement joins TRBV10-3 to TRBJ2-5, with D uncertain. The V and J ends lost 4 bases and 5 bases respectively, with 17 bases between them. This CDR3 spans 15 amino acids. CDR1 and CDR2 (germline): ENHRY, SYGVKD. The CDR3 reads CAISVEAQGRETQYF. Here the CDR3 DNA reads TGTGCCATCAGTGTTGAGGCACAAGGGCGGGAGACCCAGTACTTC.

This clonotype was found a few times. The rearrangement links TRBV29-1 to TRBJ2-1, with D tentatively TRBD1 or TRBD2 (6 bases each). Trimming left V 4 bases short and J 8 bases short, with 15 bases between. The CDR3 consists of 13 residues. The germline CDR1 and CDR2 sequences are SQVTM and ANQGSEA. The CDR3 is CSVVSGRGDEQFF. CDR3 DNA sequence: TGCAGCGTTGTTTCGGGAAGGGGGGATGAGCAGTTCTTC.